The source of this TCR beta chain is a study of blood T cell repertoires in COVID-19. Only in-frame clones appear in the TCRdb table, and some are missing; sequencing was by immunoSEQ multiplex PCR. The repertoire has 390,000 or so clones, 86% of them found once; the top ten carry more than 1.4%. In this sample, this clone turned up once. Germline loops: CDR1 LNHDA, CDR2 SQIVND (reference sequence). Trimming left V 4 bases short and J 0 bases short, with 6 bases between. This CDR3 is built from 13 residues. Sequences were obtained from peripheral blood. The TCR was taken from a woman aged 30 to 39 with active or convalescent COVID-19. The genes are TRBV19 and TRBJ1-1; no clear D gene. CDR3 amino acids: CASSSQVNTEAFF. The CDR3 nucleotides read TGTGCCAGTAGTAGTCAGGTGAACACTGAAGCTTTCTTT.